A single sample is the source of the 7 T cell receptor beta chains below, sequenced in a study of vaccination and CD4 T cells after COVID-19. Treatment described: roughly 11-day PBMC culture with coronavirus spike peptide pools or control peptides (ViraFEST assay). Sequenced with the Oncomine TCR Beta short-read assay was DNA taken from cultured CD4+ T cells. A single record per CDR3 protein comes from TCRdb applying MiXCR to the PCR reads. The sample has around 18,000 distinct CDR3 sequences, more than 30% seen once. These receptors have no known antigen. Material: CD4+ T cells from blood, cultured in vitro, obtained before SARS-CoV-2 vaccination. These receptors were collected from a human donor who received a COVID-19 vaccine.

This clonotype was counted a single time. V is TRBV7-9 and J is TRBJ2-1; 12 nucleotides align to TRBD2. Germline V gives CDR1 SEHNR, CDR2 FQNEAQ (reference sequence). CDR3 size: 19 residues. The ends lost 8 bases at V and 5 bases at J; junction bases unmatched: 19. CDR3 amino acids: CASGVRGTALAGGDNEQFF. Written as DNA, the CDR3 is TGTGCCAGCGGTGTAAGGGGGACGGCACTAGCGGGGGGAGACAATGAGCAGTTCTTC.

This clonotype was observed a single time. The J gene is TRBJ1-6, the V gene TRBV12-3 or TRBV12-4, with TRBD1 matching 9 bases. The CDR3 is made up of 15 amino acids. V gave up 6 bases and J gave up 7 bases; unmatched junction bases: 7. The CDR3 DNA follows: TGTGCCAGCAGCTCCGGGACAGGGAGGAATTCACCCCTCCACTTT. Translating gives CASSSGTGRNSPLHF.

This clonotype was detected only a few times. The rearrangement links TRBV27 to TRBJ2-1; D remains ambiguous. V was pared by 4 bases and J by 5 bases, with 0 bases between. Germline V gene data show CDR1 as MNHEY and CDR2 as SMNVEV (reference sequence). The CDR3 runs to 10 residues. The CDR3 DNA sequence: TGTGCCAGCAGTTACAATGAGCAGTTCTTC. Its translation is CASSYNEQFF.

The genes are TRBV2 and TRBJ1-2; no reliable D call. The V gene lost 2 bases and the J gene lost 1 base, with 8 bases spanning the gap. This CDR3 contains 14 residues. CDR1 SNHLY and CDR2 FYNNEI come from the germline V gene. The CDR3: CASSEFLGNYGYTF. As DNA, the CDR3 is TGTGCCAGCAGTGAATTTCTGGGTAACTATGGCTACACCTTC.

The chain couples TRBV7-2 to TRBJ2-1; D possibly corresponds to TRBD2 (6 bases). The germline V gene has CDR1 SGHTA and CDR2 FQGNSA. Deletions cut 0 bases from V and 7 bases from J, with 10 bases between. The CDR3 covers 14 residues. The CDR3 nucleotides are TGTGCCAGCAGCTTAGCGGGGGGTCGGAATGAGCAGTTCTTC. Protein: CASSLAGGRNEQFF.

This sequence joins TRBV7-6 and TRBJ2-1, with D uncertain. This CDR3 spans 13 amino acids. The germline CDR1 and CDR2 sequences are SGHVS and FNYEAQ. V lost 5 bases and J lost 5, with 10 bases in between. The CDR3 here is CASSPALNNEQFF. The CDR3 DNA reads as TGTGCCAGCAGCCCCGCCTTAAACAATGAGCAGTTCTTC.

Only a few counts were recorded for this clonotype. V usage is TRBV24-1 and J usage is TRBJ1-2; D possibly corresponds to TRBD1 (6 bases). The CDR3 spans 13 residues. V was trimmed by 4 bases and J by 8 bases, leaving 13 bases between them. Germline lookup yields CDR1 KGHDR and CDR2 SFDVKD. CDR3 in DNA: TGTGCCACCAGTGACTACAGGGTTGGGGGCTACACCTTC. Translated, it gives CATSDYRVGGYTF.